This TCR beta chain was found in a study of T cell responses to AZD1222 COVID-19 vaccine. Findings of the study overall: Across the whole spike, CD4 TCRs peaked at regions 160-218 and 743-854. Repertoires were obtained only post-peak T cell response. Targeting of unmutated variant regions was reportedly seen in nearly half of spike-specific TCRs. Donors were largely white British and mainly female; clonal diversity was possibly underestimated.

Some clones are missing from TCRdb's copy, which holds only in-frame ones; the method was immunoSEQ multiplex PCR. The data show approximately 160,000 clones, with just over 90% seen just once and roughly 3.1% held by the top ten. With respect to this clone: Its antigen is as yet unknown. At one end the junction does not follow the germline gene, possibly because of a read error.

The TCR was taken from an adult in good health. The specimen was peripheral blood, collected on day 0 of AZD1222 vaccination.

The DNA of the CDR3 is TGTGCCAGCAGCCTGGCGAGGGGGGTAAACTTT. Its translation: CASSLARGVNF. This chain joins TRBV7-9 and TRBJ1-6, with D perhaps matching TRBD1 (6 bases). Germline loops: CDR1 SEHNR, CDR2 FQNEAQ (reference sequence). The CDR3 totals 11 residues.